This T cell receptor beta chain was identified during a study of blood T cell repertoires in COVID-19. The wider study: Samples of COVID-19 (acute and convalescent) were obtained from the United States, Italy and Spain. T cells, B-cell-depleted T cells, or PBMCs provided the cDNA or gDNA that served as material.

Across about two dozen US areas, participants ranged in age from about 18 to 90 years. Membership in each cohort depended on participant-reported clinical history. Clones were read by immunoSEQ multiplex PCR, and TCRdb kept only the in-frame ones, dropping some. There are about 270,000 clones in the sample; 85% to 90% occur only once, and less than 2.5% lies in the top ten. The sequence came from a woman aged 18-35 years who had recovered from COVID-19. The material sequenced was PBMCs or T cells enriched from blood (not recorded which).

CDR3 coding DNA: TGTGCCAGTAGTAACTGGGACAGGGCTATCGAGACCCAGTACTTC. Its translation is CASSNWDRAIETQYF. The chain joins TRBV19 to TRBJ2-5, with 9 bases that match TRBD1. The CDR3 sequence is 15 residues long. Unmatched junction bases numbered 8, after V lost 4 bases and J lost 5 bases. Germline V gives CDR1 LNHDA, CDR2 SQIVND (reference sequence).